The T cell receptor (beta chain) under discussion was sequenced for a study of cytomegalovirus exposure and HLA in healthy donors. PCR was performed using 60 Vbeta and 13 Jbeta primers. Profiling relied on immunoSEQ multiplex PCR, and the TCRdb table lists in-frame clones only, not all of them. The sample has some 110,000 clones; roughly 74% are singletons. The CDR3 is made up of 11 amino acids. Trimming shortened V by 10 bases and J by 6 bases, and 10 bases separated the two germline ends. Looked up from germline, CDR1 is MNHNS and CDR2 is SASEGT. This clone has just a few counts. The rearrangement links TRBV6-1 to TRBJ1-5, with no clear D. The source is a woman between 50 and 59 years old in good health and CMV-seropositive. The sequencing sample was made of PBMCs. The CDR3 nucleotides are TGTGCCACCGAACTAGGTCAGCCCCAGCATTTT. Translated, it gives CATELGQPQHF.